This paragraph covers one T cell receptor (beta chain) sequence. This record belongs to a study of blood T cell repertoires in COVID-19. Patients at the Seattle site were enrolled during active infection and followed longitudinally. The CDR3 spans 13 residues. Trimming shortened V by 3 bases and J by 4 bases, and 9 bases separated the two germline ends. Germline V gene sequence: CDR1 SGHVS, CDR2 FQNEAQ. Assay used: immunoSEQ multiplex PCR; TCRdb lists only in-frame clones, some missing. The table lists 450,000 or so clones, roughly 90% of them singletons, with roughly 0.87% in the top ten. The sample comprised peripheral blood. The chain recombines TRBV7-8 with TRBJ1-2; the D gene is possibly TRBD1 (6 bases). The sequence came from a man younger than 30 with COVID-19, enrolled during active disease. In nucleotides, the CDR3 is TGTGCCAGCAGCTTGGCAGGGGCCTATGGCTACACCTTC. Translated, it gives CASSLAGAYGYTF.